Detailed here is one T cell receptor beta chain. The data were obtained in a study of shared clonotypes between healthy human individuals. V gave up 1 base and J gave up 2 bases, with 11 bases separating them. The CDR3 covers 15 residues. The germline V gene has CDR1 SGHVS and CDR2 FQNEAQ. Genomic DNA belonging to each subset was distributed in equal measure over several immunoSEQ plates. TCRdb's copy holds only in-frame clones and misses some; the assay was immunoSEQ multiplex PCR. Of 550,000 to 600,000 clones listed, roughly four fifths are singletons. The J gene is TRBJ2-5, the V gene TRBV7-8, with D tentatively TRBD2 (5 bases). The receptor comes from a woman aged 40 to 49 in good health. Some clones in this sample may be carry-over from other donors' samples. Sequencing was done on a sample of PBMCs. CDR3 residues: CASSLDGRTQETQYF. CDR3 coding DNA: TGTGCCAGCAGCTTAGACGGCAGGACTCAAGAGACCCAGTACTTC.